The T cell receptor beta chain described here comes from a study of PD-1 blockade in mismatch repair-deficient tumors. A word on this clone: Its antigen is still unknown.

Assay used: immunoSEQ multiplex PCR; TCRdb lists only in-frame clones, some missing. The sample contains roughly 37,000 clones, approximately 88% of which appear only once. Looked up from germline, CDR1 is MDHEN and CDR2 is SYDVKM. V lost 6 bases, J lost 10 bases, and 8 bases stayed unmatched. The CDR3 runs to 12 residues. Study outcomes and limitations: After pembrolizumab, tumor-resident clones rose rapidly, then generally contracted before radiologic responses.

The sequence was obtained from an adult with mismatch repair-deficient cancer. The sequencing used PBMCs, collected roughly 40 weeks after starting pembrolizumab. The J gene is TRBJ1-1, the V gene TRBV28, with 7 bases that match TRBD1. The CDR3 spells CASSLRQGGAFF. CDR3 in DNA: TGTGCCAGCAGCTTAAGACAGGGAGGAGCTTTCTTT.